This T cell receptor beta chain came from a study of memory CD4+ T cells and cytomegalovirus serostatus. Study-level findings and limits: CMV serostatus prediction reached median AUC around 0.95, or 0.9 with US-trained model.

CDR3 size: 14 residues. Deletions cut 3 bases from V and 2 bases from J, with 10 bases between. CDR1 and CDR2 (germline): MDHEN, SYDVKM. Single viable CD3+CD4+CD8-CD45RO+ cells were sorted as the memory CD4+ T cells. After thawing, CD4+ T cells were positively selected. Only in-frame clones appear in the TCRdb table, and some are missing; sequencing was by immunoSEQ multiplex PCR. The data contain under 35,000 clones, about 80% of them singletons. In the case of this clone: Its specificity is unknown.

The rearrangement joins TRBV28 to TRBJ1-2; D is possibly TRBD1 (6 bases). The sequence came from an adult in good health and CMV-seronegative. The sample consisted of memory CD4+ T cells from blood. The DNA of the CDR3 is TGTGCCAGCAGTTTTGGGGGGGCCAACTATGGCTACACCTTC. This gives the protein CASSFGGANYGYTF.